This TCR beta chain was captured by sequencing in a study of long-term antiretroviral therapy in people with HIV. In the study overall: Collection dates of the earliest samples fall about a decade before the 2015 immediate-ART recommendation. Whole-study results and caveats: Clonal populations expanded prior to ART predominated within the repertoire at all time points.

Of note for this clone: Its target is unknown.

The immunoSEQ assay was v3.0, run at survey level. Using immunoSEQ multiplex PCR, the repertoire was profiled, and TCRdb retains in-frame clones only, with some absent. The table records thousands of clones, less than 80% of them present only once. CDR3 length: 19 residues. Germline-derived CDR1 and CDR2 are SGHVS and FQNEAQ. V lost 4 bases and J 2 bases, leaving 25 bases between the germline ends. This specimen was unsorted PBMCs, taken 0.1 years before starting antiretroviral therapy. The clonotype originates from a man aged 18 to 29 with HIV. This chain links TRBV7-8 with TRBJ2-3; D might be TRBD2 (6 bases). CDR3 sequence: CASSSNFRGLTAYTDTQYF. CDR3 DNA sequence: TGTGCCAGCAGCTCCAACTTTAGGGGACTGACAGCCTACACAGATACGCAGTATTTT. The full variable domain, its missing parts supplied by reference TRBV7-8 and TRBJ2-3, is GAGVSQSPRYKVAKRGQDVALRCDPISGHVSLFWYQQALGQGPEFLTYFQNEAQLDKSGLPSDRFFAERPEGSVSTLKIQRTQQEDSAVYLCASSSNFRGLTAYTDTQYFGPGTRLTVL.